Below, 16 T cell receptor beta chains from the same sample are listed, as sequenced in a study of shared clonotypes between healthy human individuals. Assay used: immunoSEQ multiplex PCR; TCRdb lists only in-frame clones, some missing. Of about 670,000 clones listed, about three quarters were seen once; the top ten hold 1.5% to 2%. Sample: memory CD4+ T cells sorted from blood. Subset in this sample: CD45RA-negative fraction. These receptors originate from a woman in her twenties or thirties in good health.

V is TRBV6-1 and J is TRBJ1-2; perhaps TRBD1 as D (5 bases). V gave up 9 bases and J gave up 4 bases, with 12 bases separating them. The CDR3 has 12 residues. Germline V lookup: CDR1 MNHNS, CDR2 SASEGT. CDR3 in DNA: TGTGCCAGTCGGGACTGGGGCTATGGCTACACCTTC. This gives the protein CASRDWGYGYTF.

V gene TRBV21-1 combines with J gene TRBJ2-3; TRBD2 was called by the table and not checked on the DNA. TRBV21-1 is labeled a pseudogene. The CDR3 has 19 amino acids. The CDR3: CASSKGKETVLAGTDTQYF. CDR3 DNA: TGTGCCAGCAGCAAAGGTAAAGAGACGGTTCTAGCGGGAACAGATACGCAGTATTTT.

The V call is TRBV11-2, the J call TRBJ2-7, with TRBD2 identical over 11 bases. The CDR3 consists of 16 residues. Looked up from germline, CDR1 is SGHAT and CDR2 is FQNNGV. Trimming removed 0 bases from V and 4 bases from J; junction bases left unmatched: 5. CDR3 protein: CASSLETSGKFYEQYF. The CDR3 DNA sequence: TGTGCCAGCAGCTTAGAGACTAGCGGGAAGTTTTACGAGCAGTACTTC.

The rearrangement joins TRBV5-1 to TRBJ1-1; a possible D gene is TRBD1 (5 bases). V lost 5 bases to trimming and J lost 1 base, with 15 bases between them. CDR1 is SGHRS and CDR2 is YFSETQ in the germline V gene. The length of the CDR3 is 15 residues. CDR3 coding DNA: TGCGCCAGCAGGGTCCGGGACTGGGGGAACACTGAAGCTTTCTTT. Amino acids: CASRVRDWGNTEAFF.

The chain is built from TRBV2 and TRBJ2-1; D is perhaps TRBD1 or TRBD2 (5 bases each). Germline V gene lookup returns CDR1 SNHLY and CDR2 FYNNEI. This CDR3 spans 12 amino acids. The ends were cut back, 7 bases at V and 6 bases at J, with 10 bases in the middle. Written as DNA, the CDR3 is TGTGCCAGCAACCGGGACCTCAATGAGCAGTTCTTC. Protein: CASNRDLNEQFF.

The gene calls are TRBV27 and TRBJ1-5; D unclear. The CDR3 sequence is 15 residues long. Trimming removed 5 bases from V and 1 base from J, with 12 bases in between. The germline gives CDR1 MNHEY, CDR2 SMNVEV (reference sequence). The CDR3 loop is CASSVAGGSNQPQHF. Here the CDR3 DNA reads TGTGCCAGCAGTGTCGCCGGCGGGAGCAATCAGCCCCAGCATTTT.

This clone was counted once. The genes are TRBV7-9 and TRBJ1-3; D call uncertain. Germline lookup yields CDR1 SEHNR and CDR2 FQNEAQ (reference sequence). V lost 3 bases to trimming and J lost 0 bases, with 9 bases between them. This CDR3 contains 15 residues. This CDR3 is CASSFQASSGNTIYF. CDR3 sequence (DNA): TGTGCCAGCAGCTTCCAGGCTTCCTCTGGAAACACCATATATTTT.

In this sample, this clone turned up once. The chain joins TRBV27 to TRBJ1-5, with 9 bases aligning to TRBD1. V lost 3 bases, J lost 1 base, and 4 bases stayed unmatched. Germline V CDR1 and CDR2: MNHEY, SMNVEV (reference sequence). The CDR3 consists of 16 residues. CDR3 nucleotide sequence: TGTGCCAGCAGTTTTGGGGACAGGGCCAGCAATCAGCCCCAGCATTTT. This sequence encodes CASSFGDRASNQPQHF.

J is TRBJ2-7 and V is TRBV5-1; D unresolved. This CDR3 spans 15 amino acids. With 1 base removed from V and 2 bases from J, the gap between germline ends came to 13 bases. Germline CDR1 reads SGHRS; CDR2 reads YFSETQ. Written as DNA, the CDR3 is TGCGCCAGCAGCTTGTCCACGGCGTCCGCCTACGAGCAGTACTTC. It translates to CASSLSTASAYEQYF.

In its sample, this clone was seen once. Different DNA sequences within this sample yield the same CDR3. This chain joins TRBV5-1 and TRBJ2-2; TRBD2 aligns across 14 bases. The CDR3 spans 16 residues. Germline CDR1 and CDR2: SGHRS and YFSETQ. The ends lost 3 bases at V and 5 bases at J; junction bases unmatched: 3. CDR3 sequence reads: CASSYGLAGGTGELFF. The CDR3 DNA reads TGCGCCAGCAGCTACGGACTAGCGGGAGGAACCGGGGAGCTGTTTTTT.

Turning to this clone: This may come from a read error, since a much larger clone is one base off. For the CDR3, the DNA is TGCGCCAGCAGCTTGGGGTCCGGGGAGCTGTTTTTT. This encodes CASSLGSGELFF. This rearrangement joins TRBV5-1 to TRBJ2-2; D is undetermined. Germline V lookup: CDR1 SGHRS, CDR2 YFSETQ. The CDR3 has 12 amino acids. The germline V and J ends were trimmed by 0 bases and 6 bases, with 3 bases remaining between them.

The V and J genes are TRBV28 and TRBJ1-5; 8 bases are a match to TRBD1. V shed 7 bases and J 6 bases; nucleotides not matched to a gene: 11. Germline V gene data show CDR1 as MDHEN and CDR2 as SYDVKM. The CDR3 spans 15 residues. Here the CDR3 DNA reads TGTGCCAGCACCCCGCGGTCAGGGGGCGTTCAGCCCCAGCATTTT. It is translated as CASTPRSGGVQPQHF.

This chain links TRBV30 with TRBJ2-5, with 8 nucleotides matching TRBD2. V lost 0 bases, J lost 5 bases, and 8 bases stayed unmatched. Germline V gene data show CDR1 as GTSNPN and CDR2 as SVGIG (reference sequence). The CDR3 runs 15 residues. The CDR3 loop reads CAWSVGSSGIETQYF. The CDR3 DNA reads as TGTGCCTGGAGTGTAGGGAGTAGCGGGATTGAGACCCAGTACTTC. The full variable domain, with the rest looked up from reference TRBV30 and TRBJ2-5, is SQTIHQWPATLVQPVGSPLSLECTVEGTSNPNLYWYRQAAGRGLQLLFYSVGIGQISSEVPQNLSASRPQDRQFILSSKKLLLSDSGFYLCAWSVGSSGIETQYFGPGTRLLVL.

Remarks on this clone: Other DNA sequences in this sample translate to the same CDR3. The CDR3 is CASSLGDRGREQYF. As DNA, the CDR3 is TGTGCCAGCAGCTTAGGGGACAGGGGGCGCGAGCAGTACTTC. The V and J genes are TRBV7-9 and TRBJ2-7, with 12 bases identical to TRBD1. V gave up 1 base and J gave up 6 bases; unmatched junction bases: 1. The germline CDR1 and CDR2 sequences are SEHNR and FQNEAQ (reference sequence). The CDR3 length is 14 residues.

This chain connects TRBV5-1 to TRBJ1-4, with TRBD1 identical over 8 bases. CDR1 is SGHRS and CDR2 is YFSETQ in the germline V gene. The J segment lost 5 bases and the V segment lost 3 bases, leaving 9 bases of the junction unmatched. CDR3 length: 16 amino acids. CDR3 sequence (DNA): TGCGCCAGCAGCTCCATCACCGGGACAGGAAATGAAAAACTGTTTTTT. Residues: CASSSITGTGNEKLFF.

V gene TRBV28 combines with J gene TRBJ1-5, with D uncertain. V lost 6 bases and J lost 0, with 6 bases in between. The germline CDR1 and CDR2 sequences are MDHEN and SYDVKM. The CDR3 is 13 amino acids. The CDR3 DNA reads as TGTGCCAGCAGAGTCCTTAGCAATCAGCCCCAGCATTTT. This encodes CASRVLSNQPQHF.